Below, 5 T cell receptor beta chains from the same sample are listed, as sequenced in a study of blood T cells in healthy people across ages. PCR was performed a second time for roughly 7 to 12 cycles using a sample-barcoded 5' primer and a J-beta primer mix. TCRdb ran MiXCR on the 5' RACE reads and lists one entry per CDR3 protein. Of hundreds of thousands of distinct CDR3 sequences listed, around 54% are singletons. The sample taken for sequencing was blood. These receptors all come from a man in his sixties in good health.

This clonotype has a handful of counts. The genes are TRBV25-1 and TRBJ2-1; D assignment may be TRBD1 or TRBD2 (5 bases each). Trimming left V 5 bases short and J 9 bases short, with 14 bases between. Germline assignment: CDR1 MGHDK and CDR2 SYGVNS. This CDR3 spans 13 amino acids. CDR3 nucleotide sequence: TGTGCCAGCAGTCCGACAGCTGCGGGTGAGCAGTTCTTC. It specifies CASSPTAAGEQFF.

This chain joins TRBV6-6 and TRBJ2-5; TRBD1 is a possible D gene (6 bases). CDR3 length: 13 residues. The V end lost 1 base, the J end lost 4 bases, and 7 bases lay between the germline ends. Germline V lookup: CDR1 MNHNY, CDR2 SVGAGI (reference sequence). Here the CDR3 reads CASSYFRGETQYF. Here the CDR3 DNA reads TGTGCCAGCAGTTACTTCAGGGGAGAGACCCAGTACTTC.

This clonotype was seen many times. The chain uses TRBV12-3 or TRBV12-4 and TRBJ2-3; TRBD2 is a possible D gene (6 bases). V gave up 3 bases and J gave up 11 bases, with 18 bases separating them. The CDR3 runs 14 residues. The DNA of the CDR3 is TGTGCCAGCAGTTTTGGGGGGACCGCAGATGTGCAGTATTTT. Protein sequence: CASSFGGTADVQYF.

The CDR3 nucleotides are TGTGCCAGCAGCTTCCAAGGGGGGCGGACCATCTCCTACGAGCAGTACTTC. The encoded protein is CASSFQGGRTISYEQYF. J is TRBJ2-7 and V is TRBV13; D could derive from TRBD1 or TRBD2 (6 bases each). In germline, CDR1 is PRHDT, CDR2 FYEKMQ (reference sequence). Trimming pared 3 bases from V and 0 bases from J, leaving 18 bases between. The CDR3 covers 17 residues.

The genes are TRBV25-1 and TRBJ1-2; possibly TRBD1 for D (5 bases). Germline CDR1 is MGHDK and CDR2 is SYGVNS. This CDR3 has 15 amino acids. Trimming took off 2 bases at V and 2 bases at J, with 12 bases between the two ends. This chain's CDR3 is CASSELSGFNYGYTF. CDR3 DNA: TGTGCCAGCAGTGAACTCTCAGGGTTCAACTATGGCTACACCTTC.